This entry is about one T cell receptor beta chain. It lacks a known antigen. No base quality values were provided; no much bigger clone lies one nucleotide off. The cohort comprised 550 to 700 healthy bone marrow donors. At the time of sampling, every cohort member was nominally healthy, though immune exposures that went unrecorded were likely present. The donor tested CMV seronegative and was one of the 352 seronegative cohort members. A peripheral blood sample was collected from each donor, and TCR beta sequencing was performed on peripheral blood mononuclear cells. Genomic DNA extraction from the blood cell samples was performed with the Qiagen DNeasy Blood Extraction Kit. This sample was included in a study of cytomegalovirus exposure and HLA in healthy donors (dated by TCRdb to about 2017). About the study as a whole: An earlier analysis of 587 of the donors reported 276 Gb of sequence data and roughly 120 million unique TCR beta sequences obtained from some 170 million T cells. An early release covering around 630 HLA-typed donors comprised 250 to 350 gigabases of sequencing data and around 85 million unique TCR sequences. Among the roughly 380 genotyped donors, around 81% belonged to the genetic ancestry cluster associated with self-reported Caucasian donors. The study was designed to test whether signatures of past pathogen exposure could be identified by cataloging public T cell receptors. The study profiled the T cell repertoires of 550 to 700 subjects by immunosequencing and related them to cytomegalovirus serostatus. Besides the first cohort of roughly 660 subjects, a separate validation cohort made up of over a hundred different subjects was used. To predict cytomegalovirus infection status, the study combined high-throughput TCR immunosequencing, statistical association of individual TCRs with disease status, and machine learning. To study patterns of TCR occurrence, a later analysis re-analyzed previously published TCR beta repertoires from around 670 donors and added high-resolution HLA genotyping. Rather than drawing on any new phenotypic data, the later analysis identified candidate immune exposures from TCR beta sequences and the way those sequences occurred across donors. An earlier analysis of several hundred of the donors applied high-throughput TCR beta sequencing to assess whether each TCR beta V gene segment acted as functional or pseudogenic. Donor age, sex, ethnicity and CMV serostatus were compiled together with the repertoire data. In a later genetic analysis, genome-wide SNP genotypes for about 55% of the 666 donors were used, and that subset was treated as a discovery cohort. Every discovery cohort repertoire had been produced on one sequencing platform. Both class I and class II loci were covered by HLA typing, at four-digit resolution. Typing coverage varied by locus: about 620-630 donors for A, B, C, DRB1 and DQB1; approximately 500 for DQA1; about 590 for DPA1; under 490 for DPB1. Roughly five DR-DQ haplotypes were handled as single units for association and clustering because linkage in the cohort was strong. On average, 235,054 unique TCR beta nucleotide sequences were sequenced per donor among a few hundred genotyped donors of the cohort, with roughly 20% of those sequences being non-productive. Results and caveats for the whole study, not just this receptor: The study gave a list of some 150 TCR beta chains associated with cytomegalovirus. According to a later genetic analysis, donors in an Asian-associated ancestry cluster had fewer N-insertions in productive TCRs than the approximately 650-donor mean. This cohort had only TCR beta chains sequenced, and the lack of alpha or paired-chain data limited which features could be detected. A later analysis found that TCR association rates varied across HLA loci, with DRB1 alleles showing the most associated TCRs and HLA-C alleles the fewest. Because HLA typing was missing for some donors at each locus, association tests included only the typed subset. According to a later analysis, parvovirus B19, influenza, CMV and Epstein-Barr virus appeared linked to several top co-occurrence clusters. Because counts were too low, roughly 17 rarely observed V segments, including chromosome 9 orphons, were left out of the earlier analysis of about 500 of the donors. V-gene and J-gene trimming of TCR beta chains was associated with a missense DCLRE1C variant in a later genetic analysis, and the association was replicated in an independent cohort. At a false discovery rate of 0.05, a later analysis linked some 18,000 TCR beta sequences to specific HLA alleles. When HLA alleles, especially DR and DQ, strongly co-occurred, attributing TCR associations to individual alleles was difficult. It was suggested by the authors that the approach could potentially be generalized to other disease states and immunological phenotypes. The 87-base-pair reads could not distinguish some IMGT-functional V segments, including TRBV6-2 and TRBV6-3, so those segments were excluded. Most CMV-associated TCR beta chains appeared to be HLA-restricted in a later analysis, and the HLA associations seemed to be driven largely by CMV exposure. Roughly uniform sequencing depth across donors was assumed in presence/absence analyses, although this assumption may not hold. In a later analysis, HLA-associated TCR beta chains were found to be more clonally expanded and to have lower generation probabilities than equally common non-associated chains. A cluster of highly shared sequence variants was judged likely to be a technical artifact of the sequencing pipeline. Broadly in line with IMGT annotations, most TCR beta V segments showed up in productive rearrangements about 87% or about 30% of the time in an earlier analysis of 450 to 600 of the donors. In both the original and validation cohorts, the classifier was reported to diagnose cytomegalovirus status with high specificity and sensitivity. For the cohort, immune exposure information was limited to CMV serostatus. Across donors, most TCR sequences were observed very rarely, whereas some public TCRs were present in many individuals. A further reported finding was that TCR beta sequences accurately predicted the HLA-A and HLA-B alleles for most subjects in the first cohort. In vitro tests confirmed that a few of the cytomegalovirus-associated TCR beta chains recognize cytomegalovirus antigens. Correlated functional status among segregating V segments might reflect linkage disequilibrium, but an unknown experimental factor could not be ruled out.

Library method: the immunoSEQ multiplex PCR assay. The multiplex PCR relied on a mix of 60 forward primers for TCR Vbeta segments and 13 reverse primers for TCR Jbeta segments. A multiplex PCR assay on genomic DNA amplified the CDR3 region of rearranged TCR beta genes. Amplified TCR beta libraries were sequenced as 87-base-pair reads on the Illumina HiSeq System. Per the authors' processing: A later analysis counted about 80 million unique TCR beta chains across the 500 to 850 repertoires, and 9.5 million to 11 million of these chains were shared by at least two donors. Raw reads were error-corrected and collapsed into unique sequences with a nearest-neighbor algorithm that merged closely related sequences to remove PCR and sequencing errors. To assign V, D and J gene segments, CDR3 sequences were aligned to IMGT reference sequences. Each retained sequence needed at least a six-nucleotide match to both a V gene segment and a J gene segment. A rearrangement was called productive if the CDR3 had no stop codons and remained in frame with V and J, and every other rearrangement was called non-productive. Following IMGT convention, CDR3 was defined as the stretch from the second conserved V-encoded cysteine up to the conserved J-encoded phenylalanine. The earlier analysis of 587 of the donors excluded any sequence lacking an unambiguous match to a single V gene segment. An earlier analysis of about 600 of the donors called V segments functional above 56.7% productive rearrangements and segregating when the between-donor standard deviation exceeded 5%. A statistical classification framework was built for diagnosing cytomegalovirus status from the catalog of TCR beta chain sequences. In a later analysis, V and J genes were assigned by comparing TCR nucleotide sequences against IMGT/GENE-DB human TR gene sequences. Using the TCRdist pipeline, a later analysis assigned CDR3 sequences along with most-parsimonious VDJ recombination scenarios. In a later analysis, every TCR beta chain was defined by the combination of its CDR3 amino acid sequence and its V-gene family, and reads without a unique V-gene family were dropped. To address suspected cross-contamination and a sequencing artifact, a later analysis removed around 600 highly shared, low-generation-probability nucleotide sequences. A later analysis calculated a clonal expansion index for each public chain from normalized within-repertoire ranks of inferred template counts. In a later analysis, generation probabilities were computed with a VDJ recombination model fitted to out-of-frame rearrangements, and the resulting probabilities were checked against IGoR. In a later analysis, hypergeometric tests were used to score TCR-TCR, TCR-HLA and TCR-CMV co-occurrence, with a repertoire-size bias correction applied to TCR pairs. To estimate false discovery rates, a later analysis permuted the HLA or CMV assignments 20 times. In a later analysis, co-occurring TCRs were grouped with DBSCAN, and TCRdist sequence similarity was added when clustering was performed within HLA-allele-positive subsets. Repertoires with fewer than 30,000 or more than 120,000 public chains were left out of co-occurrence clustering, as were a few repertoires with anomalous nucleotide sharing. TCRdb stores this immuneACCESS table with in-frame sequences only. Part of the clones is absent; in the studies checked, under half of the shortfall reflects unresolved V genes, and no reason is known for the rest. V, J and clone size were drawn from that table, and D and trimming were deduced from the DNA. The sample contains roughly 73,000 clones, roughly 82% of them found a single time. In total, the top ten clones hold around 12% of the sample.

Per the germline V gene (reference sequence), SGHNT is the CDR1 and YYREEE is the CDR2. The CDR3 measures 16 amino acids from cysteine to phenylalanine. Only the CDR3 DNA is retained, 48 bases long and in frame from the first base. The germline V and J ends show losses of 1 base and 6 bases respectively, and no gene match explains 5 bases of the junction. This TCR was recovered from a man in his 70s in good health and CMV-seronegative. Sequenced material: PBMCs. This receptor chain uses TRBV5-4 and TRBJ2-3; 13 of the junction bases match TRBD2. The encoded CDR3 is CASSLPGLAGEDTQYF. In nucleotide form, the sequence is TGTGCCAGCAGCTTGCCTGGACTAGCGGGAGAGGATACGCAGTATTTT.